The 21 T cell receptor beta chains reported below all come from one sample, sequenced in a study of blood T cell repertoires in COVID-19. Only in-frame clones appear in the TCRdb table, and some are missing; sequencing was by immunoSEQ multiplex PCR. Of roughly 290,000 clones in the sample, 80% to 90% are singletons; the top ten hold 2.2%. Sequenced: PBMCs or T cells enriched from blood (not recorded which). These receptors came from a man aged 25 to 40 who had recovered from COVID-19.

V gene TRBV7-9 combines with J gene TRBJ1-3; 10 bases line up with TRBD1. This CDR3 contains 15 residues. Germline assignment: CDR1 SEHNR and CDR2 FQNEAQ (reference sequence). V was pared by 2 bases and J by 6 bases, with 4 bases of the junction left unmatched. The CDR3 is CASSLWDRGENTIYF. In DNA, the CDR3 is TGTGCCAGCAGCTTATGGGACAGGGGTGAAAACACCATATATTTT.

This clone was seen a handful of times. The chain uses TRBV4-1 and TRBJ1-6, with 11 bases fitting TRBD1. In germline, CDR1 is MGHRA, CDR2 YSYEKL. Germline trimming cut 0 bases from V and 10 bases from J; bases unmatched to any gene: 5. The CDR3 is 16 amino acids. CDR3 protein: CASSQDQGTGGSPLHF. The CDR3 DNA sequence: TGCGCCAGCAGCCAAGATCAGGGGACAGGGGGGTCACCCCTCCACTTT.

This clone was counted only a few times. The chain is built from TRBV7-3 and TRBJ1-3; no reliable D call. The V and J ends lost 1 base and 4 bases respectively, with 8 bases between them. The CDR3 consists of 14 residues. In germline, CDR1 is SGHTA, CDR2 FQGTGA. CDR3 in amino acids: CASSLSGQGNTIYF. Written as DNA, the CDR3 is TGTGCCAGCAGCTTAAGTGGGCAGGGAAACACCATATATTTT.

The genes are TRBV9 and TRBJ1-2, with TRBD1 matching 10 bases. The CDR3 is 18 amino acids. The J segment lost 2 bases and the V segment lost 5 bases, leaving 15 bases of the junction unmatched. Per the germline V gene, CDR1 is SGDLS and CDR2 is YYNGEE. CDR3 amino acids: CASSEGDRGPVGNYGYTF. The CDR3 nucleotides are TGTGCCAGCAGTGAGGGGGACAGGGGCCCAGTAGGGAACTATGGCTACACCTTC.

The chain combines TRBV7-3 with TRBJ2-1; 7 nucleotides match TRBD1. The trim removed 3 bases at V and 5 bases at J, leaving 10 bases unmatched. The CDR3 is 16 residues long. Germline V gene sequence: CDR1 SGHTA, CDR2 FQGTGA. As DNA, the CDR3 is TGTGCCAGCAGCTTGATACAGGGGAGTGGTCACAATGAGCAGTTCTTC. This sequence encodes CASSLIQGSGHNEQFF.

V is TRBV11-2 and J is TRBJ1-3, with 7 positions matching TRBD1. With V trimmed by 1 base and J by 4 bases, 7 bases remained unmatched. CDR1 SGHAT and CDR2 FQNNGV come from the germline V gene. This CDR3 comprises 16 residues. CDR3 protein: CASSLVHGTVGNTIYF. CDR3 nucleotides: TGTGCCAGCAGCTTAGTCCACGGGACAGTCGGAAACACCATATATTTT.

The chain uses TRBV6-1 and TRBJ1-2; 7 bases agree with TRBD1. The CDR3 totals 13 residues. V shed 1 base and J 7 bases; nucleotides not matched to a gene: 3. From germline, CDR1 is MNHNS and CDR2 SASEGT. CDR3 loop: CASSEGTGSGYTF. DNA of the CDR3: TGTGCCAGCAGTGAAGGGACAGGATCTGGCTACACCTTC.

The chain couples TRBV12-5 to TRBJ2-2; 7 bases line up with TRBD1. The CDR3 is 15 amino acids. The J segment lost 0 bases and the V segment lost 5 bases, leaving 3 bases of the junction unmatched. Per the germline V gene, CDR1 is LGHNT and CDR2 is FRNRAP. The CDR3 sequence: CASGLGQTNTGELFF. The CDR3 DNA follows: TGTGCTAGTGGTCTGGGACAGACGAACACCGGGGAGCTGTTTTTT. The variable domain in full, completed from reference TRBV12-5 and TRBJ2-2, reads DARVTQTPRHKVTEMGQEVTMRCQPILGHNTVFWYRQTMMQGLELLAYFRNRAPLDDSGMPKDRFSAEMPDATLATLKIQPSEPRDSAVYFCASGLGQTNTGELFFGEGSRLTVL.

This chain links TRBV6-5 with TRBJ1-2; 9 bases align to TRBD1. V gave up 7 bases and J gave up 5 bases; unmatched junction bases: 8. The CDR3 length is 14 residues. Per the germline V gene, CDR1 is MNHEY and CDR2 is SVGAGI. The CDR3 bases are TGTGCCAGCACGGACAGGGGAACTGGGTATGGCTACACCTTC. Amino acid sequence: CASTDRGTGYGYTF.

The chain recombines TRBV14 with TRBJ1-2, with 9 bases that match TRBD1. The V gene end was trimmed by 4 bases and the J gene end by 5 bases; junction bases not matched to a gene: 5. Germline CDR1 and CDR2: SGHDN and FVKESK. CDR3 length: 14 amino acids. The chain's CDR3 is CASSPPGQGYGYTF. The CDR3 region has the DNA TGTGCCAGCAGCCCGCCGGGACAGGGTTATGGCTACACCTTC.

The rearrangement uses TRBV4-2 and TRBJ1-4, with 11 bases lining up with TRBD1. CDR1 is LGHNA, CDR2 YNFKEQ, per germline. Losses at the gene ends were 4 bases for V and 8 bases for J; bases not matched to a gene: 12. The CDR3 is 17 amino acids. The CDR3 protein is CASSPGQGADVEEKLFF. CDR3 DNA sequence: TGTGCCAGCAGCCCCGGACAGGGGGCCGACGTAGAGGAAAAACTGTTTTTT.

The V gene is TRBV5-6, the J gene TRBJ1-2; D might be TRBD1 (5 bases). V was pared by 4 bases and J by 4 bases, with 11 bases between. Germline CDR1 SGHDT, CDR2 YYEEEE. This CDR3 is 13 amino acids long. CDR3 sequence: CASSRQRGYGYTF. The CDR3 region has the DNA TGTGCCAGCAGCCGACAAAGGGGCTATGGCTACACCTTC. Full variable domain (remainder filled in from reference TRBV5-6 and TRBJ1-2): DAGVTQSPTHLIKTRGQQVTLRCSPKSGHDTVSWYQQALGQGPQFIFQYYEEEERQRGNFPDRFSGHQFPNYSSELNVNALLLGDSALYLCASSRQRGYGYTFGSGTRLTVV.

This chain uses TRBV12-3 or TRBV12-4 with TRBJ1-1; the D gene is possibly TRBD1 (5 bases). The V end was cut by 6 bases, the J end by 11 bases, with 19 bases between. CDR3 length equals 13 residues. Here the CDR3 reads CASRRLGLAYAFF. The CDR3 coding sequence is TGTGCCAGCAGGCGTCTGGGACTTGCGTACGCTTTCTTT.

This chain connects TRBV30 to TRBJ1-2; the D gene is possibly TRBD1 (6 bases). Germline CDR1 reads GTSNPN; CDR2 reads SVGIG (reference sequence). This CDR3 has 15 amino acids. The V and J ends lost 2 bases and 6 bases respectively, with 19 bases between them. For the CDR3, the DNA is TGTGCCTGGAGTCGACTACCCTCAGGGGCGAATGGCTACACCTTC. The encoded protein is CAWSRLPSGANGYTF.

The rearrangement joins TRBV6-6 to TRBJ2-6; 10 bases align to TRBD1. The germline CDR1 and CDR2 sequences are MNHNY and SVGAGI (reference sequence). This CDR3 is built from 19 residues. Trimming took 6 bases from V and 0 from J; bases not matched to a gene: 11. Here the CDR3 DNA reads TGTGCCAGCAGCTCGGACAGGGGGGCCTCGGGCTCTGGGGCCAACGTCCTGACTTTC. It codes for CASSSDRGASGSGANVLTF.

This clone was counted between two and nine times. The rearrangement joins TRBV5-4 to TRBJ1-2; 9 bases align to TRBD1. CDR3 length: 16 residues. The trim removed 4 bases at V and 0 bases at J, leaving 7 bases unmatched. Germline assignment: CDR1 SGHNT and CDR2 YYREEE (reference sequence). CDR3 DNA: TGTGCCAGCAGCCCGGGGACAGGGCCCTCTAACTATGGCTACACCTTC. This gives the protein CASSPGTGPSNYGYTF.

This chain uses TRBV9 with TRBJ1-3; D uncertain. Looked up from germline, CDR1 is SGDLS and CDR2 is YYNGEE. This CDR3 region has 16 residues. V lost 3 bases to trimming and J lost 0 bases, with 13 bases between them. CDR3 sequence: CASSETPEPSGNTIYF. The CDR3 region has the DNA TGTGCCAGCAGCGAAACACCCGAACCCTCTGGAAACACCATATATTTT.

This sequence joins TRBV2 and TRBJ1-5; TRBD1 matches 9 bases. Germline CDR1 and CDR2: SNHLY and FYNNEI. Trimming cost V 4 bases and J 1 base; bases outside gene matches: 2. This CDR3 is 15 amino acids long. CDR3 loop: CASSGTGASNQPQHF. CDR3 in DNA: TGTGCCAGCAGTGGGACAGGGGCGAGCAATCAGCCCCAGCATTTT.

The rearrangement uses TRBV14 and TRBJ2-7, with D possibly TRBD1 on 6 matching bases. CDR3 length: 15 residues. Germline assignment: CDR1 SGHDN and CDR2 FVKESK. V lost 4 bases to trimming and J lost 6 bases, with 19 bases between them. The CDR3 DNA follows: TGTGCCAGCAGCCTCCCCGGCAGGGGACGAGGCGAGCAGTACTTC. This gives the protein CASSLPGRGRGEQYF.

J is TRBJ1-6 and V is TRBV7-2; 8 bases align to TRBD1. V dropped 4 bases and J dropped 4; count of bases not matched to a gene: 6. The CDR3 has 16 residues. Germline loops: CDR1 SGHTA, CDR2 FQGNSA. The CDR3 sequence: CASSSGGTGYNSPLHF. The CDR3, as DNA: TGTGCCAGCAGCTCCGGGGGGACAGGTTATAATTCACCCCTCCACTTT.

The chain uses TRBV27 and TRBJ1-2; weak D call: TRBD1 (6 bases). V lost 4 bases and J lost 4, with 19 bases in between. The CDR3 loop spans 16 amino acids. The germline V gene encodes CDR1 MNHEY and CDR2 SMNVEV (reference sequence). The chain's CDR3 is CASSSTLRGRSYGYTF. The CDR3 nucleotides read TGTGCCAGCAGTTCCACCTTGCGGGGGCGCAGCTATGGCTACACCTTC.